This is a list of T cell receptor beta chains from one sample in a study of blood T cell repertoires in COVID-19. The data were produced by immunoSEQ multiplex PCR, yet TCRdb's version contains in-frame clones alone and is incomplete. The sample gives 90,000 to 120,000 clones, about 87% of which show up once; 5.5% to 8% is in the top ten. The specimen was peripheral blood. The receptor set was obtained from a man aged 50 or older with active or convalescent COVID-19. The CDR3 runs from the conserved cysteine through the conserved F or W. Fields, in order: J gene, CDR3 length, clone size, V gene, D gene, CDR3 protein, CDR3 DNA. A D gene is named only where the DNA matches it firmly. The size of a clone is reported for some rows only, either as once, few or many, or as a class for expanded clones.

J: TRBJ1-5; length: 15; size: NA; V: TRBV28; D: NA; CDR3: CASKLGRSSNQPQHF; DNA: TGTGCCAGCAAATTGGGGAGGAGTAGCAATCAGCCCCAGCATTTT
J: TRBJ2-7; length: 13; size: NA; V: TRBV5-5; D: TRBD2; CDR3: CASSLEGGGIEYF; DNA: TGTGCCAGCAGCTTGGAGGGCGGGGGGATCGAGTACTTC
J: TRBJ2-5; length: 14; size: NA; V: TRBV29-1; D: TRBD1; CDR3: CSVDTGARQETQYF; DNA: TGCAGCGTTGATACAGGGGCGAGACAAGAGACCCAGTACTTC
J: TRBJ2-1; length: 12; size: NA; V: TRBV27; D: NA; CDR3: CASSLTRDEQFF; DNA: TGTGCCAGCAGTTTAACTAGGGATGAGCAGTTCTTC
J: TRBJ1-5; length: 16; size: NA; V: TRBV19; D: TRBD1; CDR3: CASSSPPGQTNQPQHF; DNA: TGTGCCAGTAGTTCTCCGCCGGGACAGACTAATCAGCCCCAGCATTTT
J: TRBJ2-7; length: 13; size: NA; V: TRBV6-2/TRBV6-3; D: NA; CDR3: CASSYGGSYEQYF; DNA: TGTGCCAGCAGTTACGGCGGGTCCTACGAGCAGTACTTC
J: TRBJ2-5; length: 15; size: NA; V: TRBV20-1; D: TRBD2; CDR3: CSASSSLAGVETQYF; DNA: TGCAGTGCTAGTTCATCGCTAGCGGGAGTGGAGACCCAGTACTTC
J: TRBJ2-2; length: 17; size: NA; V: TRBV28; D: TRBD2; CDR3: CASSLPGLAGGEGELFF; DNA: TGTGCCAGCAGTTTACCGGGACTAGCGGGAGGTGAAGGGGAGCTGTTTTTT
J: TRBJ2-1; length: 15; size: NA; V: TRBV3-1/TRBV3-2; D: TRBD2; CDR3: CASSQQGLANNEQFF; DNA: TGTGCCAGCAGCCAGCAGGGACTAGCGAATAATGAGCAGTTCTTC
J: TRBJ1-6; length: 13; size: once; V: TRBV30; D: TRBD1; CDR3: CAWETGEGSPLHF; DNA: TGTGCCTGGGAAACAGGGGAAGGTTCACCCCTCCACTTT
J: TRBJ1-1; length: 11; size: NA; V: TRBV10-2; D: NA; CDR3: CASRTQRRAFF; DNA: TGCGCCAGCAGGACACAGAGAAGAGCTTTCTTT
J: TRBJ2-5; length: 16; size: NA; V: TRBV19; D: TRBD1; CDR3: CASSYGDRRDQETQYF; DNA: TGTGCCAGTAGCTACGGGGACAGAAGAGACCAAGAGACCCAGTACTTC
J: TRBJ1-1; length: 14; size: NA; V: TRBV6-5; D: NA; CDR3: CASSPYDTYTEAFF; DNA: TGTGCCAGCAGTCCTTACGACACCTACACTGAAGCTTTCTTT
J: TRBJ1-2; length: 12; size: NA; V: TRBV7-2; D: NA; CDR3: CASRLSLIGYTF; DNA: TGTGCCAGCAGGTTGAGCCTAATTGGCTACACCTTC
J: TRBJ1-4; length: 15; size: NA; V: TRBV4-1; D: NA; CDR3: CASSLKGTPGEKLFF; DNA: TGCGCCAGCAGCCTTAAGGGAACCCCGGGGGAAAAACTGTTTTTT
J: TRBJ1-5; length: 15; size: NA; V: TRBV2; D: TRBD1; CDR3: CASSGQGLAGQPQHF; DNA: TGTGCCAGCAGTGGACAGGGCTTGGCCGGTCAGCCCCAGCATTTT
J: TRBJ1-1; length: 17; size: NA; V: TRBV28; D: TRBD1; CDR3: CASSSTPGQPPNTEAFF; DNA: TGTGCCAGCAGTTCCACCCCGGGACAGCCTCCGAACACTGAAGCTTTCTTT
J: TRBJ1-3; length: 15; size: once; V: TRBV12-5; D: TRBD1; CDR3: CASPTDRGLGNTIYF; DNA: TGTGCTAGCCCTACCGACAGGGGGCTTGGAAACACCATATATTTT
J: TRBJ2-1; length: 17; size: NA; V: TRBV11-2; D: TRBD2; CDR3: CASSPRPQREVYNEQFF; DNA: TGTGCCAGCAGCCCGAGACCGCAGCGGGAGGTCTACAATGAGCAGTTCTTC
J: TRBJ2-7; length: 15; size: NA; V: TRBV5-4; D: TRBD1; CDR3: CASSPGTGGSYEQYF; DNA: TGTGCCAGCAGTCCCGGGACAGGGGGCTCCTACGAGCAGTACTTC
J: TRBJ2-3; length: 20; size: once; V: TRBV7-7; D: TRBD1; CDR3: CASSLPHDGQGRISTDTQYF; DNA: TGTGCCAGCAGCCTCCCCCACGACGGACAGGGACGAATTAGCACAGATACGCAGTATTTT
J: TRBJ2-1; length: 16; size: NA; V: TRBV9; D: TRBD2; CDR3: CASSVSGSSPENEQFF; DNA: TGTGCCAGCAGCGTTAGCGGGAGTAGTCCTGAGAATGAGCAGTTCTTC
J: TRBJ2-7; length: 13; size: NA; V: TRBV5-1; D: NA; CDR3: CASSLTSSYEQYF; DNA: TGCGCCAGCAGCCTAACTAGCTCCTACGAGCAGTACTTC
J: TRBJ2-7; length: 16; size: NA; V: TRBV5-4; D: TRBD2; CDR3: CASSFGLAANSYEQYF; DNA: TGTGCCAGCAGCTTCGGACTAGCGGCGAACTCCTACGAGCAGTACTTC
J: TRBJ1-1; length: 15; size: NA; V: TRBV6-5; D: TRBD1; CDR3: CASSYLGTGGTEAFF; DNA: TGTGCCAGCAGTTACTTGGGGACAGGGGGCACTGAAGCTTTCTTT
J: TRBJ2-1; length: 12; size: NA; V: TRBV11-3; D: TRBD1; CDR3: CASANPGGEQFF; DNA: TGTGCCAGCGCCAACCCAGGGGGTGAGCAGTTCTTC
J: TRBJ2-1; length: 17; size: NA; V: TRBV24-1; D: TRBD2; CDR3: CATSDLKVTSGRHEQFF; DNA: TGTGCCACCAGTGATTTAAAGGTGACTAGCGGGAGGCATGAGCAGTTCTTC
J: TRBJ2-7; length: 14; size: NA; V: TRBV2; D: TRBD1; CDR3: CASRPTGGDHEQYF; DNA: TGTGCCAGCAGACCGACAGGGGGCGACCACGAGCAGTACTTC
J: TRBJ2-7; length: 15; size: once; V: TRBV24-1; D: TRBD1; CDR3: CATSGATGVGYEQYF; DNA: TGTGCCACCAGTGGCGCCACAGGGGTTGGCTACGAGCAGTACTTC
J: TRBJ1-5; length: 14; size: NA; V: TRBV19; D: NA; CDR3: CASSMRRDNQPQHF; DNA: TGTGCCAGTAGTATGCGCAGGGACAATCAGCCCCAGCATTTT
J: TRBJ2-1; length: 11; size: once; V: TRBV12-3/TRBV12-4; D: NA; CDR3: CASSHINEQFF; DNA: TGTGCCAGCAGTCACATCAATGAGCAGTTCTTC
J: TRBJ2-7; length: 15; size: NA; V: TRBV28; D: NA; CDR3: CASSLFTSPAYEQYF; DNA: TGTGCCAGCAGTTTGTTCACTAGCCCAGCCTACGAGCAGTACTTC
J: TRBJ2-7; length: 14; size: NA; V: TRBV21-1; D: NA; CDR3: CASSKRDWTYEQYF; DNA: TGTGCCAGCAGCAAGAGGGACTGGACCTACGAGCAGTACTTC
J: TRBJ1-3; length: 17; size: many; V: TRBV21-1; D: NA; CDR3: CASSKGCTQGLSNTIYF; DNA: TGTGCCAGCAGCAAGGGCTGTACACAGGGGCTATCGAACACCATATATTTT
J: TRBJ2-7; length: 15; size: NA; V: TRBV6-5; D: TRBD1; CDR3: CASRDRGDPFYEQYF; DNA: TGTGCCAGCAGAGACAGGGGGGACCCCTTTTACGAGCAGTACTTC
J: TRBJ2-7; length: 15; size: NA; V: TRBV28; D: NA; CDR3: CASSLQVPLPYEQYF; DNA: TGTGCCAGCAGTTTACAGGTGCCCCTTCCCTACGAGCAGTACTTC
J: TRBJ2-1; length: 13; size: NA; V: TRBV29-1; D: NA; CDR3: CSDQGHPNNEQFF; DNA: TGCAGCGACCAGGGACACCCTAACAATGAGCAGTTCTTC
J: TRBJ1-2; length: 14; size: NA; V: TRBV7-9; D: NA; CDR3: CASSSQGTNYGYTF; DNA: TGTGCCAGCAGCTCTCAGGGGACTAACTATGGCTACACCTTC
J: TRBJ2-2; length: 11; size: few; V: TRBV19; D: TRBD1; CDR3: CATNRGGELFF; DNA: TGTGCCACCAACAGGGGTGGGGAGCTGTTTTTT
J: TRBJ1-5; length: 14; size: NA; V: TRBV10-3; D: TRBD1; CDR3: CAISRDRGNQPQHF; DNA: TGTGCCATCAGTCGGGACAGGGGCAATCAGCCCCAGCATTTT
J: TRBJ1-1; length: 16; size: NA; V: TRBV7-8; D: TRBD1; CDR3: CASSLMTGGGNTEAFF; DNA: TGTGCCAGCAGCTTAATGACAGGGGGAGGGAACACTGAAGCTTTCTTT
J: TRBJ1-1; length: 13; size: NA; V: TRBV6-5; D: NA; CDR3: CASRNSWNTEAFF; DNA: TGTGCCAGCAGAAACAGTTGGAACACTGAAGCTTTCTTT
J: TRBJ2-7; length: 15; size: NA; V: TRBV15; D: TRBD1; CDR3: CATSRWYGQAYEQYF; DNA: TGTGCCACCAGTAGGTGGTACGGACAGGCATACGAGCAGTACTTC
J: TRBJ1-4; length: 15; size: once; V: TRBV18; D: TRBD1; CDR3: CASSPRQGHNEKLFF; DNA: TGTGCCAGCTCACCCAGACAGGGGCATAATGAAAAACTGTTTTTT
J: TRBJ2-1; length: 15; size: NA; V: TRBV7-9; D: TRBD2; CDR3: CASSFGAGGFNEQFF; DNA: TGTGCCAGCAGCTTTGGAGCGGGAGGTTTTAATGAGCAGTTCTTC
J: TRBJ1-4; length: 13; size: NA; V: TRBV28; D: TRBD1; CDR3: CASMGTDNEKLFF; DNA: TGTGCCAGCATGGGGACAGATAATGAAAAACTGTTTTTT
J: TRBJ2-3; length: 15; size: NA; V: TRBV25-1; D: TRBD2; CDR3: CASSALAGGLDTQYF; DNA: TGTGCCAGCAGTGCCCTAGCGGGAGGATTAGATACGCAGTATTTT
J: TRBJ1-2; length: 14; size: NA; V: TRBV25-1; D: NA; CDR3: CASSEISRVNGYTF; DNA: TGTGCCAGCAGTGAAATAAGCAGGGTCAATGGCTACACCTTC
J: TRBJ2-6; length: 17; size: NA; V: TRBV6-4; D: TRBD2; CDR3: CASSPSGPASGANVLTF; DNA: TGTGCCAGCAGCCCTAGCGGACCGGCCTCTGGGGCCAACGTCCTGACTTTC
J: TRBJ2-2; length: 14; size: NA; V: TRBV27; D: TRBD1; CDR3: CASSTRTGTGELFF; DNA: TGTGCCAGCAGCACCCGGACAGGGACCGGGGAGCTGTTTTTT
J: TRBJ2-7; length: 14; size: NA; V: TRBV28; D: NA; CDR3: CASSQWTAIYEQYF; DNA: TGTGCCAGCAGTCAATGGACAGCTATCTACGAGCAGTACTTC
J: TRBJ1-1; length: 13; size: once; V: TRBV7-2; D: NA; CDR3: CASSFQGGTEAFF; DNA: TGTGCCAGCAGCTTTCAGGGAGGGACTGAAGCTTTCTTT